This T cell receptor beta chain was documented in a study of T cells in Graves' hyperthyroidism and ophthalmopathy. The germline gives CDR1 SEHNR, CDR2 FQNEAQ (reference sequence). The CDR3 is 14 residues long. The V end was cut by 4 bases, the J end by 5 bases, with 14 bases between. This clonotype was observed many times. The source of the PBMCs was 10 ml of fresh peripheral blood. Regions amplified from RNA transcripts were the TCR beta CDR3 regions. A set of HTBI primers served as the primers for a first-round RT-PCR of the TCR CDR3. TCRdb passed the multiplex PCR reads through MiXCR, listing each CDR3 protein once. The profile shows some 550,000 distinct CDR3 sequences, less than 25% of them singletons.

Sample: blood. The chain uses TRBV7-9 and TRBJ2-5, with a weak D call TRBD2 (6 bases). This TCR was sampled from a man younger than 30 with Graves' hyperthyroidism. CDR3 in amino acids: CASSSGLRWETQYF. CDR3 coding DNA: TGTGCCAGCAGCTCGGGACTCCGTTGGGAGACCCAGTACTTC.